The source of this T cell receptor beta chain is a study of cytomegalovirus exposure and HLA in healthy donors. About the research overall: Unique TCR beta sequences numbering some 120 million came from 150 million to 200 million T cells in an earlier analysis.

The CDR3 extends over 14 amino acids. The ends lost 5 bases at V and 1 base at J; junction bases unmatched: 3. Germline V gene data show CDR1 as MNHNS and CDR2 as SASEGT. The PCR had 60 Vbeta and 13 Jbeta primers. Here immunoSEQ multiplex PCR was the method, and the copy in TCRdb shows in-frame clones only, minus some. This sample's table reports about 39,000 clones. The V and J genes are TRBV6-1 and TRBJ1-1, with 8 bases identical to TRBD1. What was sequenced was PBMCs. The source of this sequence is a woman aged 25 to 39 in good health and CMV-seropositive. CDR3 nucleotides: TGTGCCAGCAGTCGAGGGACAGGGAACACTGAAGCTTTCTTT. Translated: CASSRGTGNTEAFF.